Listed below are T cell receptor beta chains from one sample, sequenced in a study of blood T cell repertoires in COVID-19. Repertoires were generated with immunoSEQ multiplex PCR, while TCRdb's copy carries only in-frame clones and drops some. The sample records 45,000 to 65,000 clones, around 90% being singletons. Source material: peripheral blood. Every receptor here comes from a human donor with acute or convalescent COVID-19. The donor label of this sample is uncertain. Both conserved end residues are trimmed from each CDR3. Fields, in order: J gene, V gene, CDR3 protein.

J gene: TRBJ2-7
V gene: TRBV19
CDR3 protein: ASSLGLTYEQY

J gene: TRBJ2-7
V gene: TRBV2
CDR3 protein: ASQLERTSSYEQY

J gene: TRBJ1-1
V gene: TRBV12-3/TRBV12-4
CDR3 protein: ASSLQGLRKAF

J gene: TRBJ1-4
V gene: TRBV5-1
CDR3 protein: ASSMTGSGEKLF

J gene: TRBJ2-5
V gene: TRBV7-7
CDR3 protein: ASSHQNRVLETQY

J gene: TRBJ2-3
V gene: TRBV15
CDR3 protein: ATSRERAGASDTQY

J gene: TRBJ2-7
V gene: TRBV7-2
CDR3 protein: ASSSGGAMYEQY

J gene: TRBJ2-1
V gene: TRBV9
CDR3 protein: ASSVRATSGRASDEQF

J gene: TRBJ2-5
V gene: TRBV7-3
CDR3 protein: ASSAAARGTQY

J gene: TRBJ1-5
V gene: TRBV27
CDR3 protein: ASRRQGNGGNQPQH

J gene: TRBJ1-6
V gene: TRBV5-1
CDR3 protein: ASSLGQGARSSPLH

J gene: TRBJ1-4
V gene: TRBV5-6
CDR3 protein: ASSLFRGEKLF

J gene: TRBJ2-2
V gene: TRBV28
CDR3 protein: ASSRGGLAGGGGELF

J gene: TRBJ2-5
V gene: TRBV11-3
CDR3 protein: ASSFGLAETQY

J gene: TRBJ1-5
V gene: TRBV28
CDR3 protein: ASTTGTVDQPQH

J gene: TRBJ1-1
V gene: TRBV29-1
CDR3 protein: SVEQGVNTEAF

J gene: TRBJ1-2
V gene: TRBV5-6
CDR3 protein: ASSLGGSLRLGGYT

J gene: TRBJ2-5
V gene: TRBV20-1
CDR3 protein: SASSGQQETQY

J gene: TRBJ1-2
V gene: TRBV15
CDR3 protein: ATSSIRAMTGVNYGYT

J gene: TRBJ1-3
V gene: TRBV7-2
CDR3 protein: ASRGGDTIY

J gene: TRBJ1-2
V gene: TRBV7-6
CDR3 protein: ASSLDLGATIGDYGYT

J gene: TRBJ1-5
V gene: TRBV29-1
CDR3 protein: SVPDRGNGPQH

J gene: TRBJ2-1
V gene: TRBV20-1
CDR3 protein: SAVLAEQF

J gene: TRBJ1-1
V gene: TRBV6-5
CDR3 protein: ASSQRQSTEAF

J gene: TRBJ1-2
V gene: TRBV29-1
CDR3 protein: SVGTGGYGYT

J gene: TRBJ1-4
V gene: TRBV5-5
CDR3 protein: ASSLTGTNEKLF

J gene: TRBJ1-5
V gene: TRBV7-9
CDR3 protein: ASSLSTGEQPQH

J gene: TRBJ1-1
V gene: TRBV30
CDR3 protein: AWSVRGDFEAF

J gene: TRBJ2-5
V gene: TRBV19
CDR3 protein: ASSRRGETQY

J gene: TRBJ1-6
V gene: TRBV28
CDR3 protein: ASRQVPYNSPLH

J gene: TRBJ1-1
V gene: TRBV28
CDR3 protein: ATRDSRAEAF

J gene: TRBJ2-3
V gene: TRBV5-4
CDR3 protein: ASSRQGGTDTQY

J gene: TRBJ1-5
V gene: TRBV19
CDR3 protein: ASSKHSQPQH

J gene: TRBJ2-7
V gene: TRBV9
CDR3 protein: ASSVEASGSHEQY

J gene: TRBJ2-2
V gene: TRBV7-3
CDR3 protein: ATRSGGRPGELF

J gene: TRBJ2-1
V gene: TRBV3-1/TRBV3-2
CDR3 protein: ASRFGTGAIYEQF

J gene: TRBJ2-2
V gene: TRBV5-1
CDR3 protein: ASRLVGELF

J gene: TRBJ2-5
V gene: TRBV5-4
CDR3 protein: ASSSRRSGSAETQY

J gene: TRBJ2-7
V gene: TRBV28
CDR3 protein: ASSLRLAVPYEQY

J gene: TRBJ2-2
V gene: TRBV5-4
CDR3 protein: ASSSQDDTGELF

J gene: TRBJ2-3
V gene: TRBV7-6
CDR3 protein: ASSFRGSAADTQY

J gene: TRBJ2-6
V gene: TRBV7-6
CDR3 protein: ASSRADRASGANVLT

J gene: TRBJ2-1
V gene: TRBV5-4
CDR3 protein: ASSTPGLKGNNEQF

J gene: TRBJ2-5
V gene: TRBV5-4
CDR3 protein: ASSFSAGGRETQY

J gene: TRBJ2-3
V gene: TRBV5-1
CDR3 protein: ASSNRGLSTDTQY

J gene: TRBJ1-2
V gene: TRBV7-2
CDR3 protein: ASAIRGSGYT

J gene: TRBJ1-6
V gene: TRBV19
CDR3 protein: ASSIGTGSYNSPLH

J gene: TRBJ2-1
V gene: TRBV5-6
CDR3 protein: ASSRRIAGGEQF

J gene: TRBJ2-1
V gene: TRBV4-1
CDR3 protein: ASSTRGGLGYNEQF

J gene: TRBJ1-1
V gene: TRBV28
CDR3 protein: ASSFWGQVPSNTEAF

J gene: TRBJ1-1
V gene: TRBV11-1
CDR3 protein: ASSLIFRTEAF

J gene: TRBJ2-7
V gene: TRBV5-1
CDR3 protein: ASNRLAGEAHEQY

J gene: TRBJ2-6
V gene: TRBV19
CDR3 protein: ASSPTITGPSGANVLT

J gene: TRBJ1-4
V gene: TRBV4-1
CDR3 protein: ASSHERTGRDEKLF

J gene: TRBJ2-7
V gene: TRBV18
CDR3 protein: ASSVGTDQRGY

J gene: TRBJ2-1
V gene: TRBV6-2/TRBV6-3
CDR3 protein: ASSYLAGEPYNEQF

J gene: TRBJ2-7
V gene: TRBV7-8
CDR3 protein: ASSLGTGEFDEQY

J gene: TRBJ1-1
V gene: TRBV18
CDR3 protein: ASSPAGPPMNTEAF

J gene: TRBJ1-3
V gene: TRBV5-1
CDR3 protein: ASSMGQGNTIY

J gene: TRBJ2-5
V gene: TRBV4-2
CDR3 protein: ASSARDRGETQY